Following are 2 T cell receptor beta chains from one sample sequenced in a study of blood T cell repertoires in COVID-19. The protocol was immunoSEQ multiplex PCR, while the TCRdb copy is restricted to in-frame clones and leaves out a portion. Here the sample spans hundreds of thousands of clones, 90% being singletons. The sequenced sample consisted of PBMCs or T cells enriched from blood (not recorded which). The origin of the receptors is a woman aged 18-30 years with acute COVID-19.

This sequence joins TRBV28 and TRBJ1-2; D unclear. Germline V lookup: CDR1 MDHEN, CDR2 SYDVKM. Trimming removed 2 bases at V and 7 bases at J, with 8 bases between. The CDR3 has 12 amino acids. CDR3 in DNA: TGTGCCAGCAGTTTAATACTTTCTGGCTACACCTTC. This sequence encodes CASSLILSGYTF.

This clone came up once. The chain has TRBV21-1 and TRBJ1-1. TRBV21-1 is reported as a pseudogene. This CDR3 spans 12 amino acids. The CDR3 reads CASSLNCAEAFF. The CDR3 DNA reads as TGTGCCAGCAGCCTGAATTGTGCGGAAGCTTTCTTT.